These T cell receptor beta chains were read from a single sample in a study of post-analysis software for immune sequencing data. TCRdb ran MiXCR on the PCR reads and lists one entry per CDR3 protein. The sample shows approximately 690,000 distinct CDR3 sequences, 59% of them seen only once. The sample consisted of blood. These receptors all come from a girl aged 2 to 9 with multiple sclerosis. Both conserved end residues are part of each CDR3. A D gene is named only where the DNA matches it firmly. The size of a clone is reported for some rows only, either as once, few or many, or as a class for expanded clones.

d_call,v_call,j_call,clone_size,cdr3_nt,cdr3_aa
.,TRBV6-2/TRBV6-3,TRBJ2-5,.,TGTGCCAGCACCGCGACTACTCCTACGGAGCAGTACTTC,CASTATTPTEQYF
TRBD2,TRBV20-1,TRBJ2-7,.,TGCAGTGCTAGTAGGTCCGGGACTAGCTACGAGCAGTACTTC,CSASRSGTSYEQYF
.,TRBV29-1,TRBJ2-3,once,TGCAGCGTTTTGAGGGGTCCAGATACGCAGTATTTT,CSVLRGPDTQYF
.,TRBV20-1,TRBJ2-1,.,TGCAGTGCTGGAAGGACCGGGACGATCTCCTACAATGAGCAGTTCTTC,CSAGRTGTISYNEQFF
TRBD1,TRBV6-6,TRBJ2-6,few,TGTGCCAGCAGTCACGGGACAGCCTCTGGGGCCAACGTCCTGACTTTC,CASSHGTASGANVLTF
.,TRBV5-1,TRBJ1-1,once,TGCGCCAGCAGCCCATCGGGGGTTTCTGAAGCTTTCTTT,CASSPSGVSEAFF
TRBD2,TRBV11-1,TRBJ2-5,.,TGTGCCAGCAGCCCCAGGACTAGCGGGAGTAGAGGAGAGACCCAGTACTTC,CASSPRTSGSRGETQYF
.,TRBV4-3,TRBJ2-3,.,TGCGCCAGCAGCCAAGAAGGAGCTAGTGTAGATACGCAGTATTTT,CASSQEGASVDTQYF
.,TRBV29-1,TRBJ2-3,.,TGCAGCGTTGATGGCAGTCTCAGCACAGATACGCAGTATTTT,CSVDGSLSTDTQYF
.,TRBV2,TRBJ2-5,few,TGTGCCAGCAGTGACCAGCGGTCGTGGACCCAGTACTTC,CASSDQRSWTQYF
TRBD2,TRBV10-3,TRBJ2-4,once,TGTGCCATCAAGTTCCTAGCGGGAGAAAGAGCCAAAAACATTCAGTACTTC,CAIKFLAGERAKNIQYF
TRBD2,TRBV7-8,TRBJ2-3,few,TGTGCCAGCAGCTTAACTGCAGGACTAGCGGGGGGGAGTGCAGATACGCAGTATTTT,CASSLTAGLAGGSADTQYF
.,TRBV6-5,TRBJ2-6,.,TGTGCCAGCAGTTACCGGCCGGGGGGCGGAGTAACTGGGGCCAACGTCCTGACTTTC,CASSYRPGGGVTGANVLTF
.,TRBV11-2,TRBJ2-1,.,TGTGCCAGCAGCCCCTTTGGGTCACCTAGGAGCTCCTACAATGAGCAGTTCTTC,CASSPFGSPRSSYNEQFF
TRBD1,TRBV6-5,TRBJ2-7,.,TGTGCCAGCAGTGGGGACAGGGGACGAAAAGAGCAGTACTTC,CASSGDRGRKEQYF
.,TRBV7-8,TRBJ2-7,.,TGTGCCAGCAGCGGAAGGAACCACCACGAGCAGTACTTC,CASSGRNHHEQYF
.,TRBV6-9,TRBJ2-3,.,TGTGCCAGCAGTTATTCGGGGGGGCCTTGGGGGACAGATACGCAGTATTTT,CASSYSGGPWGTDTQYF
.,TRBV10-3,TRBJ2-5,.,TGTGCCATCAGTGAGTCCGCTAGCAGGGGAGAGACCCAGTACTTC,CAISESASRGETQYF
TRBD2,TRBV6-6,TRBJ2-5,.,TGTGCCAGCAGTGACTCAGTAGCGGGACTTCAAGAGACCCAGTACTTC,CASSDSVAGLQETQYF
TRBD2,TRBV7-6,TRBJ2-1,few,TGTGCCAGCAGCCTCAGCGGGAGGGCCGACAATGAGCAGTTCTTC,CASSLSGRADNEQFF
TRBD2,TRBV11-3,TRBJ2-5,.,TGTGCCAGCAGCCCCTATAGCGGGGGGCCGAAGTACCAAGAGACCCAGTACTTC,CASSPYSGGPKYQETQYF
TRBD1,TRBV29-1,TRBJ2-1,.,TGCAGCGTTAGGGACGGGACAGGGGCCGATGAGCAGTTCTTC,CSVRDGTGADEQFF
.,TRBV5-1,TRBJ2-1,once,TGCGCCAGCAGCGCGACGACCAGCTCCTACAATGAGCAGTTCTTC,CASSATTSSYNEQFF
.,TRBV19,TRBJ1-1,.,TGTGCCAGTACCGGCTTGAGGGAAGCTTTCTTT,CASTGLREAFF
TRBD2,TRBV6-2/TRBV6-3,TRBJ2-5,.,TGTGCCAGCAGTTACCCATTCGGTGAAGCGGGAGATCGGAAGACCCAGTACTTC,CASSYPFGEAGDRKTQYF
TRBD1,TRBV5-1,TRBJ2-5,.,TGCGCCAGCAGCTTGGTGATCTTTCAGGGGGAAGAGACCCAGTACTTC,CASSLVIFQGEETQYF
.,TRBV20-1,TRBJ2-3,.,TGCAGTGCTCCGAACCCGACTGGAGACACAGATACGCAGTATTTT,CSAPNPTGDTDTQYF
.,TRBV2,TRBJ2-7,.,TGTGCCAGCAGTGAAGCGCGGGACCTCGAAACCTACGAGCAGTACTTC,CASSEARDLETYEQYF
.,TRBV5-6,TRBJ1-1,.,TGTGTCAGCAGCTCCATGACGTTACAGGGATTGAACACTGAAGCTTTCTTT,CVSSSMTLQGLNTEAFF
.,TRBV12-5,TRBJ1-6,.,TGTGCTAGTGGTTTGGTAATCTTAGGATCACCCCTCCACTTT,CASGLVILGSPLHF
.,TRBV6-5,TRBJ2-1,few,TGTGCCAGCAGTTACGGGCGTACTGAGCAGTTCTTC,CASSYGRTEQFF
.,TRBV20-1,TRBJ1-5,.,TGCAGTGCTAGTCTTGGGGAGGGCAATCAGCCCCAGCATTTT,CSASLGEGNQPQHF
.,TRBV4-1,TRBJ1-1,.,TGCGCCAGCAGCCAAGTACCGGGCACTGAAGCTTTCTTT,CASSQVPGTEAFF